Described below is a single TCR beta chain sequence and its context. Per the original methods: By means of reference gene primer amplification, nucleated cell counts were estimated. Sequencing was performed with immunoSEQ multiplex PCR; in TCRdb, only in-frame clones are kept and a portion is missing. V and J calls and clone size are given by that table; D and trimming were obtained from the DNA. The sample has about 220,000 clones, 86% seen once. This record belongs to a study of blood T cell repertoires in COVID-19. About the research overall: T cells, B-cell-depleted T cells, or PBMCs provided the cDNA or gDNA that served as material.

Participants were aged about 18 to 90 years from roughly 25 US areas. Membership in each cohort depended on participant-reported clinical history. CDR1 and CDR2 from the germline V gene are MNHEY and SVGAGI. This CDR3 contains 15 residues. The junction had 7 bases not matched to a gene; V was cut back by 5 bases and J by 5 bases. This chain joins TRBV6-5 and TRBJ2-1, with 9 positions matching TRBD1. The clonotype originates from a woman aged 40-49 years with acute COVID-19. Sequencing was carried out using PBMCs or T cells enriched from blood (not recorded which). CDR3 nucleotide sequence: TGTGCCAGCAGTCCTCGACAGGGGGTGGACAATGAGCAGTTCTTC. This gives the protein CASSPRQGVDNEQFF.